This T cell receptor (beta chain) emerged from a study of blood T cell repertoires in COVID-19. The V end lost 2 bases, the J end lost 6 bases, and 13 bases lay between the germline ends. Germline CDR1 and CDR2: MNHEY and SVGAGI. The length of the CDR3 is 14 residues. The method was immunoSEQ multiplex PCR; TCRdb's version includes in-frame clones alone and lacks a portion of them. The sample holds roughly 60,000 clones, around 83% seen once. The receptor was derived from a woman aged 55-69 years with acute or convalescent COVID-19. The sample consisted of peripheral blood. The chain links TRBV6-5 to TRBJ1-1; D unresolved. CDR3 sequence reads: CASSYLQAGAEAFF. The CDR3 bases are TGTGCCAGCAGTTACCTGCAGGCCGGCGCTGAAGCTTTCTTT.